This is a list of T cell receptor beta chains from one sample in a study of T-cell reconstitution after alpha-beta-depleted transplantation in children. TCRdb reprocessed the PCR reads with MiXCR, giving one entry per CDR3 protein. This table has about 98,000 distinct CDR3 sequences, roughly a quarter appearing once. The sample consisted of PBMCs, taken before TCRalphabeta/CD19-depleted stem cell transplant. The receptors here all came from a boy aged 2-9 years with acute lymphoblastic leukemia, due to receive a stem cell transplant. The CDR3 runs from the conserved cysteine through the conserved F or W. D genes are given only for firm matches. Clone size, where shown, is once, few, many, or a class for clones that have expanded.

D gene,CDR3 length,V gene,J gene,clone size,CDR3 DNA,CDR3 protein
NA,11,TRBV10-3,TRBJ2-7,few,TGTGCCATCAGTGCGGGGAACGAGCAGTACTTC,CAISAGNEQYF
NA,15,TRBV5-1,TRBJ2-4,NA,TGCGCCAGCAGCTTGCAGGGCAAGGTCAAAAACATTCAGTACTTC,CASSLQGKVKNIQYF
TRBD2,19,TRBV5-1,TRBJ2-4,few,TGCGCCAGCAGCTCTACCGGGACTAGCGGATCAATAGCCAAAAACATTCAGTACTTC,CASSSTGTSGSIAKNIQYF
TRBD2,15,TRBV24-1,TRBJ2-1,once,TGTGCCACCAGTGCCGGACTAGCGGGGCTCAATGAGCAGTTCTTC,CATSAGLAGLNEQFF
TRBD1,17,TRBV6-5,TRBJ1-5,NA,TGTGCCAGCAGTTACGTGGGACAGGAGAATAGCAATCAGCCCCAGCATTTT,CASSYVGQENSNQPQHF
NA,13,TRBV28,TRBJ2-3,few,TGTGCCAGCAGTTCACCCACTCTAGATACGCAGTATTTT,CASSSPTLDTQYF
TRBD2,16,TRBV2,TRBJ2-2,few,TGTGCCAGCAGTAAAACTAGCGGAGGGGCAACCGGGGAGCTGTTTTTT,CASSKTSGGATGELFF
TRBD2,15,TRBV5-6,TRBJ2-1,NA,TGTGCCAGCAGCGGGAGGACTAGAACCTACAATGAGCAGTTCTTC,CASSGRTRTYNEQFF
NA,15,TRBV20-1,TRBJ2-1,NA,TGCAGTGCTCAAAACCTCAGGGGGGAGAGGAATGAGCAGTTCTTC,CSAQNLRGERNEQFF
TRBD1,17,TRBV9,TRBJ2-2,NA,TGTGCCAGCAGCGTAGCTCCTCGGACAGGGGGCCCCGGGGAGCTGTTTTTT,CASSVAPRTGGPGELFF
NA,10,TRBV20-1,TRBJ2-1,many,TGCAGTGCTACTAACAATGAGCAGTTCTTC,CSATNNEQFF
NA,12,TRBV6-5,TRBJ1-2,few,TGTGCCAGCAGTTACGAGGGCCGGGGCTACACCTTC,CASSYEGRGYTF
NA,13,TRBV7-8,TRBJ2-1,many,TGTGCCAGCAGCTTAATAGCGGACAATGAGCAGTTCTTC,CASSLIADNEQFF
NA,14,TRBV5-1,TRBJ2-4,few,TGCGCCAGCGCAGGGGGGTTAGCCAAAAACATTCAGTACTTC,CASAGGLAKNIQYF
NA,16,TRBV6-2/TRBV6-3,TRBJ1-1,NA,TGTGCCAGCAGTTACTCGGAGGGGCTACTGAACACTGAAGCTTTCTTT,CASSYSEGLLNTEAFF
TRBD1,16,TRBV28,TRBJ1-5,many,TGTGCCAGCAGTTTGGGGCGGGACAGGGGCGGACAGCCCCAGCATTTT,CASSLGRDRGGQPQHF
TRBD1,12,TRBV27,TRBJ1-2,few,TGTGCCAGCCGTGGTTACAGGGGTGGCTACACCTTC,CASRGYRGGYTF
NA,14,TRBV5-1,TRBJ2-7,few,TGCGCCAGCAGCGGAACGACCGGAAACTACGAGCAGTACTTC,CASSGTTGNYEQYF
TRBD1,16,TRBV5-1,TRBJ2-7,NA,TGCGCCAGCAGCTTAGGGGGACAGCTTGCGGTCCACGAGCAGTACTTC,CASSLGGQLAVHEQYF
NA,15,TRBV2,TRBJ2-7,many,TGTGCCAGCAGTGAAGATCCAGGGAGGACCTACGAGCAGTACTTC,CASSEDPGRTYEQYF